The clone carrying this T cell receptor beta chain was seen more than once but under ten times. Per the germline V gene, CDR1 is LGHDT and CDR2 is YNNKEL (reference sequence). The germline V and J ends were trimmed by 5 bases and 2 bases, with 18 bases remaining between them. The CDR3 runs to 16 residues. The iRepertoire nested amplicon-rescue multiplex PCR amplified TCR alpha and beta CDR3s from RNA. From the multiplex PCR reads, TCRdb called clonotypes with MiXCR, one entry per CDR3 protein. Of more than 95,000 distinct CDR3 sequences in the sample, around 29% were seen once. The data originate from a study of glioma-infiltrating T cells.

The rearrangement links TRBV3-1 to TRBJ1-1; D possibly corresponds to TRBD1 (5 bases). The clonotype was recovered from a human donor with low-grade glioma or glioblastoma, undergoing nonglioma brain surgery, or in good health (not recorded which). Sequenced material: glioma tissue, nonneoplastic brain tissue, or PBMCs (not recorded which). In nucleotides, the CDR3 is TGTGCCAGCAGCTTTAGACAGACAGATTTAAACACTGAAGCTTTCTTT. This encodes CASSFRQTDLNTEAFF.